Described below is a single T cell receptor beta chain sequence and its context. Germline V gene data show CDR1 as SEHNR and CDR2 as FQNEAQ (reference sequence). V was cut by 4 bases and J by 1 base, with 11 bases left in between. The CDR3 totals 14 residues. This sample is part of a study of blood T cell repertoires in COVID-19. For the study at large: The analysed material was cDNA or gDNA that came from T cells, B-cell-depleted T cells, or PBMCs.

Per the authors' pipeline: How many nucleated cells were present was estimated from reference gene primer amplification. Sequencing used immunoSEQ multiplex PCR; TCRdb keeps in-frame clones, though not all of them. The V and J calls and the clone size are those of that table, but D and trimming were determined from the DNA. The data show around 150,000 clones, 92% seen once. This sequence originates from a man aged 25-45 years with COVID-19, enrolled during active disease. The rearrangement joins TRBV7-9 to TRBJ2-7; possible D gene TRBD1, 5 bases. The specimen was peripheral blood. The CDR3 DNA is TGTGCCAGCAGCTCCAGGGTATCGTCCTACGAGCAGTACTTC. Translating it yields CASSSRVSSYEQYF.